Below are 27 T cell receptor beta chains sequenced from a single sample in a study of low-dose radiotherapy and immunotherapy resistance in tumors. Gene-specific TRAV and TRBV primers were used for first-strand cDNA, covering alpha and beta chains. PCR amplification of the TCRs was performed with Phusion for 20 to 25 PCR cycles, and it relied on a constant-region primer together with a V-primer adapter. TCRdb called the reads again in MiXCR, with one record for every CDR3 protein. Among tens of thousands of distinct CDR3 sequences listed, 15% to 20% were seen once. The time point here: before trial treatment. The starting material was PBMCs, obtained before treatment. The receptors here all came from a male donor with prostate cancer.

By its share, this clonotype is medium-sized (0.01 to 0.1%). The chain employs TRBV6-6 and TRBJ2-2; unclear D gene. Trimming pared 8 bases from V and 4 bases from J, leaving 11 bases between. In germline, CDR1 is MNHNY, CDR2 SVGAGI (reference sequence). The CDR3 consists of 13 residues. CDR3 nucleotide sequence: TGTGCCAGCTCGCAGGCGAGCACCGGGGAGCTGTTTTTT. Residues: CASSQASTGELFF.

This clonotype was seen many times. This rearrangement joins TRBV5-6 to TRBJ1-1, with a tentative D call TRBD1 (5 bases). The V end lost 9 bases, the J end lost 2 bases, and 14 bases lay between the germline ends. The CDR3 is made up of 13 amino acids. Germline assignment: CDR1 SGHDT and CDR2 YYEEEE. This CDR3 is CATTFGANTEAFF. CDR3 DNA sequence: TGTGCCACCACTTTCGGGGCAAACACTGAAGCTTTCTTT.

This clonotype was detected only a few times. One base separates it from a far larger clone, so it is likely a read error. V usage is TRBV6-2 or TRBV6-3 and J usage is TRBJ2-5; the D gene is possibly TRBD2 (6 bases). This CDR3 has 13 amino acids. CDR1 and CDR2 (germline): MNHEY, SVGEGT. V was shortened by 7 bases and J by 11 bases, with 20 bases between the two germline ends. CDR3 sequence: CASTDGGRDEQYF. The CDR3 nucleotides are TGTGCCAGCACCGACGGGGGTAGGGATGAGCAGTACTTC.

This clonotype was counted ten times or more. The chain is built from TRBV15 and TRBJ1-5; 7 bases match TRBD1. There are 15 residues in the CDR3. Germline V gives CDR1 LNHNV, CDR2 YYDKDF (reference sequence). V lost 3 bases and J lost 5; bases outside the gene matches: 7. The CDR3 loop reads CATSRGQYLDQPQHF. CDR3 nucleotide sequence: TGTGCCACCAGCAGGGGACAGTACCTCGATCAGCCCCAGCATTTT.

In this sample, this clonotype turned up many times. The CDR3 here is CASSPDGQGTGANVLTF. The CDR3 DNA follows: TGCGCCAGCAGCCCGGACGGCCAGGGTACCGGGGCCAACGTCCTGACTTTC. The chain recombines TRBV5-1 with TRBJ2-6; TRBD1 is a possible D gene (5 bases). Trimming left V 4 bases short and J 4 bases short, with 18 bases between. The germline gives CDR1 SGHRS, CDR2 YFSETQ. The CDR3 contains 17 residues.

This clonotype was recorded many times. J is TRBJ2-3 and V is TRBV20-1; 10 bases agree with TRBD2. Per germline, CDR1 DFQATT and CDR2 SNEGSKA (reference sequence). CDR3 length equals 15 residues. Trimming at V came to 3 bases and at J to 3 bases, leaving 6 bases not matched to a gene. The CDR3 is CSARRASGRTDTQYF. The CDR3 DNA follows: TGCAGTGCTAGGAGGGCTAGCGGGAGAACAGATACGCAGTATTTT.

This clonotype was detected many times. The rearrangement uses TRBV6-6 and TRBJ1-5; 12 nucleotides line up with TRBD1. V lost 4 bases and J lost 0; bases outside the gene matches: 10. CDR1 MNHNY and CDR2 SVGAGI come from the germline V gene (reference sequence). The CDR3 has 19 residues. This chain's CDR3 is CASSSHRDRGRNSNQPQHF. The CDR3 nucleotides read TGTGCCAGCAGTTCGCACCGGGACAGGGGGCGAAATAGCAATCAGCCCCAGCATTTT.

This clonotype was counted at least ten times. This rearrangement joins TRBV4-1 to TRBJ2-1; D is unresolved. Deletions cut 2 bases from V and 4 bases from J, with 15 bases between. Per the germline V gene, CDR1 is MGHRA and CDR2 is YSYEKL. This CDR3 has 16 amino acids. CDR3 region: CASSQSVSGRYNEQFF. The CDR3 DNA is TGCGCCAGCAGCCAATCAGTTTCCGGCCGGTACAATGAGCAGTTCTTC.

This clonotype appeared many times. This CDR3 reads CASSFQAGNTGELFF. DNA of the CDR3: TGTGCCAGCAGCTTTCAAGCGGGGAACACCGGGGAGCTGTTTTTT. The chain carries TRBV11-2 and TRBJ2-2, with D perhaps TRBD2 (6 bases). Trimming took 3 bases from V and 1 from J, leaving 9 bases between them. CDR3 length equals 15 residues. Per germline, CDR1 SGHAT and CDR2 FQNNGV.

V is TRBV5-4 and J is TRBJ1-1, with 11 bases aligning to TRBD1. The CDR3 loop spans 15 amino acids. Trimming took 7 bases from V and 5 from J; bases not matched to a gene: 10. CDR1 is SGHNT, CDR2 YYREEE, per germline (reference sequence). CDR3: CASYRDRGIGTEAFF. The CDR3 coding sequence is TGTGCCAGCTACCGGGACAGGGGGATCGGGACTGAAGCTTTCTTT.

V gene TRBV7-6 combines with J gene TRBJ2-3; 11 nucleotides agree with TRBD2. Per germline, CDR1 SGHVS and CDR2 FNYEAQ. There are 15 residues in the CDR3. V lost 6 bases to trimming and J lost 3 bases; unmatched junction nucleotides: 5. The CDR3 sequence is CASRLGTSGTDTQYF. The CDR3 DNA is TGTGCCAGCAGACTCGGGACTAGCGGTACAGATACGCAGTATTTT.

This clonotype was observed many times. The chain uses TRBV3-1 and TRBJ1-2; maybe TRBD1 (6 bases). Germline V gives CDR1 LGHDT, CDR2 YNNKEL (reference sequence). The V end lost 1 base, the J end lost 0 bases, and 15 bases lay between the germline ends. The CDR3 totals 17 residues. This CDR3 reads CASSQGTQGSSNYGYTF. In DNA form, the CDR3 reads TGTGCCAGCAGCCAAGGGACCCAGGGGTCCTCTAACTATGGCTACACCTTC. The full variable domain, its missing parts supplied by reference TRBV3-1 and TRBJ1-2, is DTAVSQTPKYLVTQMGNDKSIKCEQNLGHDTMYWYKQDSKKFLKIMFSYNNKELIINETVPNRFSPKSPDKAHLNLHINSLELGDSAVYFCASSQGTQGSSNYGYTFGSGTRLTVV.

This clonotype came up many times. The gene calls are TRBV7-2 and TRBJ1-5, with 8 bases that match TRBD1. V lost 4 bases, J lost 0 bases, and 17 bases stayed unmatched. Germline loops: CDR1 SGHTA, CDR2 FQGNSA. CDR3 length equals 20 residues. The CDR3 loop is CASSYVGPGDRKYSNQPQHF. The CDR3 coding sequence is TGTGCCAGCAGCTACGTCGGCCCTGGGGACAGGAAGTATAGCAATCAGCCCCAGCATTTT.

This chain joins TRBV2 and TRBJ1-2, with a possible D match to TRBD1 (5 bases). Trimming cost V 8 bases and J 3 bases, with 25 bases left between them. The CDR3 totals 17 residues. CDR1 and CDR2 from the germline V gene are SNHLY and FYNNEI. The CDR3 nucleotides read TGTGCCAGCGCAGATGTCCCGCAGGGCCTAGGGGACTATGGCTACACCTTC. Amino acids: CASADVPQGLGDYGYTF.

In its sample, this clonotype was seen many times. This chain uses TRBV5-4 with TRBJ2-7; 7 positions match TRBD2. V shed 1 base and J 0 bases; nucleotides not matched to a gene: 4. Germline CDR1 reads SGHNT; CDR2 reads YYREEE (reference sequence). The CDR3 runs to 15 residues. The CDR3 nucleotides are TGTGCCAGCAGCTTGATCCGCGGGAGCTCCTACGAGCAGTACTTC. It yields the protein CASSLIRGSSYEQYF. Full variable domain (missing parts from reference TRBV5-4 and TRBJ2-7): ETGVTQSPTHLIKTRGQQVTLRCSSQSGHNTVSWYQQALGQGPQFIFQYYREEENGRGNFPPRFSGLQFPNYSSELNVNALELDDSALYLCASSLIRGSSYEQYFGPGTRLTVT.

Concerning this clonotype itself: A single base is all that separates this from a far larger clone, so a read error is likely. The chain uses TRBV10-3 and TRBJ2-4; the D gene is possibly TRBD2 (5 bases). In germline, CDR1 is ENHRY, CDR2 SYGVKD. The CDR3 is made up of 14 amino acids. V was shortened by 6 bases and J by 13 bases, with 22 bases between the two germline ends. CDR3 in amino acids: CAISTGNSYNEQYF. The CDR3 DNA follows: TGTGCCATCAGCACGGGAAACTCCTACAATGAGCAGTACTTC.

Note on this clonotype: A far larger clone is off by one base, so a read error is likely. This chain joins TRBV28 and TRBJ2-3; TRBD2 agrees at 11 bases. Germline V gene sequence: CDR1 MDHEN, CDR2 SYDVKM. This CDR3 is built from 15 residues. Trimming took 5 bases from V and 9 from J; bases not matched to a gene: 10. The CDR3 reads CASSGLAGGLGTQYF. CDR3 coding DNA: TGTGCCAGCAGTGGGCTAGCGGGAGGCCTGGGGACGCAGTATTTT.

In the case of this clonotype: A far larger clone lies a single base away; this is likely a read error. The gene calls are TRBV2 and TRBJ2-7, with 8 bases lining up with TRBD2. The germline V gene encodes CDR1 SNHLY and CDR2 FYNNEI. The CDR3 contains 14 residues. J was trimmed by 7 bases and V by 3 bases; bases with no gene match: 8. The CDR3 coding sequence is TGTGCCAGCAGTGATAGCGGGGCCTTCAATGAGCAGTACTTC. Translated: CASSDSGAFNEQYF.

At least ten counts were recorded for this clonotype. The V and J genes are TRBV10-3 and TRBJ1-1; possible D gene TRBD1, 5 bases. The CDR3 runs to 13 residues. The germline V gene encodes CDR1 ENHRY and CDR2 SYGVKD. V was trimmed by 10 bases and J by 5 bases, leaving 17 bases between them. The CDR3 sequence is CATWGGIRTEAFF. The CDR3 coding sequence is TGTGCCACCTGGGGGGGGATAAGGACTGAAGCTTTCTTT.

The rearrangement links TRBV5-1 to TRBJ2-1; TRBD2 matches at 8 bases. Germline V gene data show CDR1 as SGHRS and CDR2 as YFSETQ. The CDR3 covers 16 residues. The junction had 11 bases not matched to a gene; V was cut back by 0 bases and J by 9 bases. The CDR3 DNA sequence: TGCGCCAGCAGCTTGGGATCGGGGGGGGGGTGGGGTGAGCAGTTCTTC. Its translation is CASSLGSGGGWGEQFF.

Points on this clonotype: A single base is all that separates this from a far larger clone, so a read error is likely. The chain's CDR3 is CASGVGLAVYNEQFF. The CDR3 DNA reads as TGTGCCAGCGGCGTGGGACTAGCGGTCTACAATGAGCAGTTCTTC. The chain links TRBV6-8 to TRBJ2-1; 11 bases agree with TRBD2. V shed 8 bases, J shed 3 bases, and the junction held 6 bases outside the gene matches. The CDR3 totals 15 residues. In germline, CDR1 is MNHGY, CDR2 SAAAGT.

This clonotype was seen repeatedly, ten times or more. The rearrangement uses TRBV6-5 and TRBJ2-3; TRBD1 aligns across 7 bases. CDR1 and CDR2 (germline): MNHEY, SVGAGI. The CDR3 loop spans 14 amino acids. Germline trimming cut 5 bases from V and 1 base from J; bases unmatched to any gene: 3. The CDR3 DNA follows: TGTGCCAGCAGTCGGGACAGACGCACAGATACGCAGTATTTT. Translated, it gives CASSRDRRTDTQYF.

Ten or more counts support this clonotype. The chain has TRBV20-1 and TRBJ2-1, with 9 bases that match TRBD2. With V trimmed by 5 bases and J by 4 bases, 9 bases remained unmatched. Germline CDR1 is DFQATT and CDR2 is SNEGSKA (reference sequence). The CDR3 consists of 15 residues. Written as DNA, the CDR3 is TGCAGTGCTGGACGAGCGGGGGGCCTGTACAATGAGCAGTTCTTC. This codes for CSAGRAGGLYNEQFF.

V gene TRBV28 combines with J gene TRBJ2-3; 8 nucleotides agree with TRBD1. The CDR3 contains 16 residues. Germline CDR1 is MDHEN and CDR2 is SYDVKM. V lost 10 bases, J lost 0 bases, and 12 bases stayed unmatched. The CDR3 DNA reads as TGTGCCACCACAGGGGGATTGGCATTTAGCACAGATACGCAGTATTTT. It encodes CATTGGLAFSTDTQYF.

Ten or more counts support this clonotype. The gene calls are TRBV20-1 and TRBJ1-1, with unresolved D. Germline loops: CDR1 DFQATT, CDR2 SNEGSKA (reference sequence). V lost 1 base and J 10 bases, leaving 19 bases between the germline ends. The CDR3 has 14 amino acids. CDR3 DNA sequence: TGCAGTGCTAGAGCGGGGTCCACCACAATCGGAGCTTTCTTT. This codes for CSARAGSTTIGAFF.

This clonotype was picked up many times. The rearrangement joins TRBV7-9 to TRBJ2-2; a weak D match, TRBD2 (5 bases). Germline lookup yields CDR1 SEHNR and CDR2 FQNEAQ (reference sequence). The CDR3 contains 20 residues. Trimming cost V 6 bases and J 3 bases, with 29 bases left between them. CDR3 in DNA: TGTGCCAGCAGGCCAAACTCCGTACGAGCCAGAGGGCCCCACACCGGGGAGCTGTTTTTT. This encodes CASRPNSVRARGPHTGELFF.

The sample holds many counts of this clonotype. The chain combines TRBV4-3 with TRBJ2-5; TRBD1 agrees at 8 bases. V lost 1 base, J lost 4 bases, and 5 bases stayed unmatched. The CDR3 length is 15 residues. Looked up from germline, CDR1 is LGHNA and CDR2 is YSLEER. CDR3 loop: CASSQGGQGLETQYF. For the CDR3, the DNA is TGCGCCAGCAGCCAAGGCGGACAGGGTTTAGAGACCCAGTACTTC.